This TCR beta chain originates from a study of blood T cell repertoires in COVID-19. About the study: The analysed material was cDNA or gDNA that came from T cells, B-cell-depleted T cells, or PBMCs.

Method: immunoSEQ multiplex PCR; TCRdb's copy keeps in-frame clones and lacks some. The sample lists about 37,000 clones; 80% to 90% were seen once. Trimming removed 4 bases from V and 8 bases from J; junction bases left unmatched: 2. CDR1 and CDR2 (germline): MNHNY, SVGAGI (reference sequence). This CDR3 region has 12 residues. The sample comprised peripheral blood. The chain links TRBV6-6 to TRBJ1-1, with TRBD1 matching over 9 bases. This clonotype was sampled from a human donor in a cohort sampled during active COVID-19. Here the CDR3 reads CASSFTGGEAFF. The CDR3 nucleotides read TGTGCCAGCAGTTTCACAGGGGGCGAAGCTTTCTTT.